Presented here are 7 T cell receptor beta chains from one specimen sequenced in a study of T cell responses to AZD1222 COVID-19 vaccine. TCRdb's copy holds only in-frame clones and misses some; the assay was immunoSEQ multiplex PCR. Of fewer than 85,000 clones in the sample, roughly 80% are singletons; the top ten hold roughly 1.3%. Sequenced here: peripheral blood, sampled 28 days after the second AZD1222 dose. The receptors were sampled from an adult who received the AZD1222 COVID-19 vaccine.

V gene TRBV11-1 combines with J gene TRBJ1-2, with TRBD1 identical over 7 bases. The CDR3 is 14 residues long. Germline V lookup: CDR1 SGHAT, CDR2 FQDESV (reference sequence). The trim removed 2 bases at V and 6 bases at J, leaving 6 bases unmatched. The CDR3 DNA is TGTGCCAGCAGCTTATATTCTACAGGGGATGGCTACACCTTC. It specifies CASSLYSTGDGYTF.

The chain employs TRBV10-2 and TRBJ2-7; 9 bases map to TRBD1. Per germline, CDR1 WSHSY and CDR2 SAAADI. There are 14 residues in the CDR3. The J segment lost 6 bases and the V segment lost 1 base, leaving 4 bases of the junction unmatched. This CDR3 reads CASSEFSDRGEQYF. The CDR3 coding sequence is TGCGCCAGCAGTGAGTTTTCGGACAGGGGCGAGCAGTACTTC.

The chain carries TRBV19 and TRBJ1-1; D uncertain. The CDR3 contains 14 residues. Trimming pared 10 bases from V and 0 bases from J, leaving 15 bases between. Germline V lookup: CDR1 LNHDA, CDR2 SQIVND (reference sequence). The CDR3 nucleotides are TGTGCCACCAGAGTTGGCAGACTGAACACTGAAGCTTTCTTT. Residues: CATRVGRLNTEAFF.

The chain couples TRBV6-4 to TRBJ2-1; 9 bases fit TRBD1. The CDR3 loop spans 15 amino acids. The V gene's germline CDR1 is MRHNA and CDR2 SNTAGT. Trimming at V came to 6 bases and at J to 9 bases, leaving 12 bases not matched to a gene. The CDR3 loop is CASRKQGAIGGEQFF. CDR3 nucleotide sequence: TGTGCCAGCAGAAAACAGGGGGCTATCGGCGGTGAGCAGTTCTTC.

The gene calls are TRBV5-4 and TRBJ1-3, with D perhaps TRBD1 (6 bases). V was shortened by 5 bases and J by 2 bases, with 14 bases between the two germline ends. CDR1 is SGHNT, CDR2 YYREEE, per germline (reference sequence). The CDR3 extends over 15 amino acids. The CDR3 DNA reads as TGTGCCAGCAGGTCCGGGACAAATCCTGGAAACACCATATATTTT. Encoded protein: CASRSGTNPGNTIYF.

CDR3 amino acids: CASFFQGKTEAFF. CDR3 bases: TGTGCCAGCTTTTTTCAGGGTAAGACTGAAGCTTTCTTT. The J gene is TRBJ1-1, the V gene TRBV2; D is possibly TRBD1 (5 bases). V gave up 8 bases and J gave up 5 bases, with 15 bases separating them. This CDR3 has 13 amino acids. Germline CDR1 is SNHLY and CDR2 is FYNNEI. The whole variable domain, remainder taken from reference TRBV2 and TRBJ1-1, is EPEVTQTPSHQVTQMGQEVILRCVPISNHLYFYWYRQILGQKVEFLVSFYNNEISEKSEIFDDQFSVERPDGSNFTLKIRSTKLEDSAMYFCASFFQGKTEAFFGQGTRLTVV.

The chain employs TRBV27 and TRBJ2-1, with D perhaps matching TRBD1 (6 bases). Trimming removed 1 base at V and 4 bases at J, with 20 bases between. Germline V gene lookup returns CDR1 MNHEY and CDR2 SMNVEV (reference sequence). This CDR3 is built from 18 residues. As DNA, the CDR3 is TGTGCCAGCAGTTTATTCCGCCCTCAAACAGGGTTATACAATGAGCAGTTCTTC. Its translation: CASSLFRPQTGLYNEQFF.